Below, 3 T cell receptor beta chains from the same sample are listed, as sequenced in a study of T-cell reconstitution after alpha-beta-depleted transplantation in children. Unique molecular identifiers were incorporated into the prepared TCRbeta library. TCRdb re-called the PCR reads through MiXCR, storing one row per CDR3 protein. The repertoire holds approximately 980,000 distinct CDR3 sequences, with less than 30% as singletons. Sample: PBMCs, mostly from graft donor cells, taken 360 days after TCRalphabeta/CD19-depleted stem cell transplant. The source of these receptors is a boy younger than two who had a stem cell transplant for SCID, so the T cells may come from the graft donor.

The genes are TRBV5-1 and TRBJ1-4; no firm D call. The CDR3 loop spans 13 amino acids. V shed 2 bases and J shed 8 bases, with 10 bases lying between them. The germline CDR1 and CDR2 sequences are SGHRS and YFSETQ. In DNA form, the CDR3 reads TGCGCCAGCAGCTTAATGGGGAACGAAAAACTGTTTTTT. This codes for CASSLMGNEKLFF.

V and J are TRBV20-1 and TRBJ2-1; D may be TRBD1 or TRBD2 (5 bases each). The CDR3 loop spans 13 amino acids. CDR1 is DFQATT, CDR2 SNEGSKA, per germline (reference sequence). Trimming shortened V by 0 bases and J by 7 bases, and 10 bases separated the two germline ends. The CDR3 sequence is CSAREGVGNEQFF. DNA for the CDR3: TGCAGTGCTAGAGAGGGGGTGGGGAATGAGCAGTTCTTC.

The genes are TRBV29-1 and TRBJ2-7, with TRBD2 matching over 14 bases. The CDR3 is 16 amino acids. Trimming cost V 7 bases and J 0 bases; bases outside gene matches: 8. Germline CDR1 is SQVTM and CDR2 is ANQGSEA. The CDR3: CSGTGTSGGSSYEQYF. The CDR3 DNA reads as TGCAGCGGTACCGGGACTAGCGGGGGAAGCTCCTACGAGCAGTACTTC.